This T cell receptor (beta chain) was recovered during a study of blood T cell repertoires in COVID-19. Turning to the study itself: The study drew acute and convalescent COVID-19 samples from the United States, Italy and Spain. T cells, B-cell-depleted T cells, or PBMCs provided the cDNA or gDNA that served as material.

V was pared by 2 bases and J by 10 bases, with 17 bases between. Germline V lookup: CDR1 MDHEN, CDR2 SYDVKM. This CDR3 is built from 15 residues. Authors' processing steps: Amplified reference gene primers provided the basis for estimating nucleated cell counts. Some clones are missing from TCRdb's copy, which holds only in-frame ones; the method was immunoSEQ multiplex PCR. The D gene and trimming were derived from the DNA, and the V and J assignments and clone size from that table. This sample has about 180,000 clones, with 85% to 90% found just once. J is TRBJ1-4 and V is TRBV28; a possible D gene is TRBD1 (5 bases). The sequence derives from a person aged 65 to 79 with COVID-19, enrolled during active disease. The sequencing input was peripheral blood. As DNA, the CDR3 is TGTGCCAGCAGTTTAGGCGGCGGGACTGGCAGAAAACTGTTTTTT. Protein product: CASSLGGGTGRKLFF.